This T cell receptor (beta chain) was profiled in a study of blood T cell repertoires in COVID-19. Study overall: Both acute and convalescent COVID-19 samples were obtained from the United States, Italy and Spain. Sample material is recorded as cDNA or gDNA derived from T cells, B-cell-depleted T cells, or PBMCs.

The germline V gene has CDR1 GTSNPN and CDR2 SVGIG (reference sequence). The CDR3 loop spans 14 amino acids. The junction had 7 bases not matched to a gene; V was cut back by 4 bases and J by 5 bases. The repertoire was sequenced with immunoSEQ multiplex PCR; TCRdb's copy has only in-frame clones and lacks some. This table has about 300,000 clones, around 84% appearing once. The chain employs TRBV30 and TRBJ2-1, with 8 bases that match TRBD2. Sequenced material: peripheral blood. The sequence came from a human donor with COVID-19, enrolled during active disease. The donor label of this sample is uncertain. The CDR3 reads CAWTREGSHNEQFF. CDR3 nucleotide sequence: TGTGCCTGGACCCGGGAGGGTTCCCACAATGAGCAGTTCTTC.